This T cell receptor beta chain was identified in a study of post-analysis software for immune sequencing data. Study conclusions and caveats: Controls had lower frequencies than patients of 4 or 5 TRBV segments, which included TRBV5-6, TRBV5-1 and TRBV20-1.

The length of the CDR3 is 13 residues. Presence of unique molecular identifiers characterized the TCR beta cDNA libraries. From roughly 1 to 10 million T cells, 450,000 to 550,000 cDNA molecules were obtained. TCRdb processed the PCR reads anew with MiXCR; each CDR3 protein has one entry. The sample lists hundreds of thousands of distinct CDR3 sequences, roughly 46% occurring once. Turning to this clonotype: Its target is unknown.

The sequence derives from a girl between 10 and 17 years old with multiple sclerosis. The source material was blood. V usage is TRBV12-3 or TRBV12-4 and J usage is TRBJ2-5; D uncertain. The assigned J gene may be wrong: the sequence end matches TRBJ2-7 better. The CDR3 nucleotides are TGTGCCAGCAGGGCGGACCTCGACTACGAGCAGTACTTC. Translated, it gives CASRADLDYEQYF.